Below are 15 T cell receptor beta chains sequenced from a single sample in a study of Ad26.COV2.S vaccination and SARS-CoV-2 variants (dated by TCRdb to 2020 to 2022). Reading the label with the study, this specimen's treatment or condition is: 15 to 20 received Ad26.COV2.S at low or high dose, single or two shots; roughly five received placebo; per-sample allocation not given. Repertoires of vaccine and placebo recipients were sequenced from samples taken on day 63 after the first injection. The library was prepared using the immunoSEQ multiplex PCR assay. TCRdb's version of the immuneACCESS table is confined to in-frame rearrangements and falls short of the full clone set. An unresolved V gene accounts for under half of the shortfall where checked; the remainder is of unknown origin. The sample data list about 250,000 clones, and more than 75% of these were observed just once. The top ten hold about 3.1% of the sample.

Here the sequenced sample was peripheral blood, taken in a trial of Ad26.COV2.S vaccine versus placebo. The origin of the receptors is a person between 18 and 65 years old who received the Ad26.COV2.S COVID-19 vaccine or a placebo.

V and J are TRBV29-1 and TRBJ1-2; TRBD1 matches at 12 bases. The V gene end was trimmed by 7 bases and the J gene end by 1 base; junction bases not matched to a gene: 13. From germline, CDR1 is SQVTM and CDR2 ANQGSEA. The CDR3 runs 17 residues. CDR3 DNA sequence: TGCAGCGCGCTCCCGGGGGGACAGGGGGCTAATAACTATGGCTACACCTTC. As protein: CSALPGGQGANNYGYTF.

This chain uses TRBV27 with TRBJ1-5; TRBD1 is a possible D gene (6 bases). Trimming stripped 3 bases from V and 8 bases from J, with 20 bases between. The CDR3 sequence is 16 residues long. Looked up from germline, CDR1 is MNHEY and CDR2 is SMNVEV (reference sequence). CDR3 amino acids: CASSFSPHRAEEPQHF. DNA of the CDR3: TGTGCCAGCAGTTTTTCACCACACAGGGCTGAGGAGCCCCAGCATTTT.

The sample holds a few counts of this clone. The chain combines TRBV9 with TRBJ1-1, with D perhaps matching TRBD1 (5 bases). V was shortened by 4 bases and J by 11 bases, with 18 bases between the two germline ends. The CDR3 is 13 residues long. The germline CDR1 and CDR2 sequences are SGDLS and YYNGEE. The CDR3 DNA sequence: TGTGCCAGCAGCCAAAGAGAGGGGAAGGAGGCTTTCTTT. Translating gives CASSQREGKEAFF.

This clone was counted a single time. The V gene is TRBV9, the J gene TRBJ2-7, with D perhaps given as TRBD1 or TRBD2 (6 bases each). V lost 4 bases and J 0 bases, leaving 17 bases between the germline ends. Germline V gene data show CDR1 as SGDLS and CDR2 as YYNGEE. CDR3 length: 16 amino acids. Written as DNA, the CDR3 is TGTGCCAGCAGCCCCAGTCGGGGGCAGAGCTCCTACGAGCAGTACTTC. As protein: CASSPSRGQSSYEQYF.

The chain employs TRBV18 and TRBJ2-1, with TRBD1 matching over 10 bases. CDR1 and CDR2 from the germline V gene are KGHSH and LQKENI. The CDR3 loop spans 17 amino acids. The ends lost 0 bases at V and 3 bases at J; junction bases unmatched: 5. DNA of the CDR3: TGTGCCAGCTCACCACCCCGGGACAGGGGAGACTACAATGAGCAGTTCTTC. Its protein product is CASSPPRDRGDYNEQFF. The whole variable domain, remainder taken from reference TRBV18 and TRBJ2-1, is NAGVMQNPRHLVRRRGQEARLRCSPMKGHSHVYWYRQLPEEGLKFMVYLQKENIIDESGMPKERFSAEFPKEGPSILRIQQVVRGDSAAYFCASSPPRDRGDYNEQFFGPGTRLTVL.

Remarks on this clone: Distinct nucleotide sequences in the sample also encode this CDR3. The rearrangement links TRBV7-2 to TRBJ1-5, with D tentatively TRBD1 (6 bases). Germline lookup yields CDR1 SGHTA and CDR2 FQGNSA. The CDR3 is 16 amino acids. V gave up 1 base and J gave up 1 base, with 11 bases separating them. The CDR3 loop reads CASSLGGGRSNQPQHF. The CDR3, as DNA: TGTGCCAGCAGCTTAGGGGGGGGGCGCAGCAATCAGCCCCAGCATTTT.

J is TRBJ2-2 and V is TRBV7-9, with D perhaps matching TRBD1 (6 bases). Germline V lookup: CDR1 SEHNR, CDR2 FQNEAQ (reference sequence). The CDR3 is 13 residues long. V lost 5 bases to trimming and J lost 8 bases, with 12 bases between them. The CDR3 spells CASSETGSGELFF. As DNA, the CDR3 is TGTGCCAGCAGCGAAACAGGGTCGGGGGAGCTGTTTTTT.

CDR3 loop: CASNRREGYEQYF. CDR3 bases: TGTGCCAGCAACCGTCGGGAGGGCTACGAGCAGTACTTC. The chain recombines TRBV2 with TRBJ2-7, with 8 positions matching TRBD2. V gave up 7 bases and J gave up 3 bases; unmatched junction bases: 5. This CDR3 has 13 residues. Germline lookup yields CDR1 SNHLY and CDR2 FYNNEI.

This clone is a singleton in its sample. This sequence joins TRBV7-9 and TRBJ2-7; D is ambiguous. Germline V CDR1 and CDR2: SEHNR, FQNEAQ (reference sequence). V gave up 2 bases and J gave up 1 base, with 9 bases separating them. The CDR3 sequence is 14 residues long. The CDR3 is CASSLFSESYEQYF. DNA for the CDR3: TGTGCCAGCAGCTTATTTTCAGAATCCTACGAGCAGTACTTC.

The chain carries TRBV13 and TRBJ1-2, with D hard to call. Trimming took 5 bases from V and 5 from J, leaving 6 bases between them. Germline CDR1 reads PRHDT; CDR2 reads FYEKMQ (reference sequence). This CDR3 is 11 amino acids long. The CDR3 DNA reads TGTGCCAGCAGCCGGGAGTATGGCTACACCTTC. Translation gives CASSREYGYTF.

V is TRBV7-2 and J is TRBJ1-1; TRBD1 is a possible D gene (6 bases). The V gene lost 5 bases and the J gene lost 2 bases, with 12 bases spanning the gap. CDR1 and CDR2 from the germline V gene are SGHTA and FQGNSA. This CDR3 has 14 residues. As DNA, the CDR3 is TGTGCCAGCAGCATCGGACAGATTAACACTGAAGCTTTCTTT. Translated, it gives CASSIGQINTEAFF.

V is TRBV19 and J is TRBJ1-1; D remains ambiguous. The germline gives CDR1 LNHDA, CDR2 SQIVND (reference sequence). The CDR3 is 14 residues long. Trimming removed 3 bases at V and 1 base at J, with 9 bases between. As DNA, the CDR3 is TGTGCCAGTAGTATGGCCGGGAGGAACACTGAAGCTTTCTTT. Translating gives CASSMAGRNTEAFF. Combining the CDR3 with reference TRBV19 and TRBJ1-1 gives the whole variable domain DGGITQSPKYLFRKEGQNVTLSCEQNLNHDAMYWYRQDPGQGLRLIYYSQIVNDFQKGDIAEGYSVSREKKESFPLTVTSAQKNPTAFYLCASSMAGRNTEAFFGQGTRLTVV.

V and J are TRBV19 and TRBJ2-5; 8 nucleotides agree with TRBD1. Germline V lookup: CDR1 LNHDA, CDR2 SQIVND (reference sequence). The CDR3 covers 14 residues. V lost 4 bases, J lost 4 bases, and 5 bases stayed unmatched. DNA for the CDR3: TGTGCCAGTAGTAGTGACAGGGGAGGAGAGACCCAGTACTTC. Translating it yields CASSSDRGGETQYF.

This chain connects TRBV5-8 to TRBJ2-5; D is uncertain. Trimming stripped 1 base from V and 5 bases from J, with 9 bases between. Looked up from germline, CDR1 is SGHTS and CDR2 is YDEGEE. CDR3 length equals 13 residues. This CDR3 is CASSLWESETQYF. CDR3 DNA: TGTGCCAGCAGCTTGTGGGAATCTGAGACCCAGTACTTC.

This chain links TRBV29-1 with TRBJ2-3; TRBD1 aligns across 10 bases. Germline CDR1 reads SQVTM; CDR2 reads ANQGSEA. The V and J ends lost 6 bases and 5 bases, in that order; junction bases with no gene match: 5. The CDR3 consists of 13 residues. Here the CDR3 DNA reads TGCAGCGTGCCCGGGACAGGGGAAGATACGCAGTATTTT. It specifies CSVPGTGEDTQYF.